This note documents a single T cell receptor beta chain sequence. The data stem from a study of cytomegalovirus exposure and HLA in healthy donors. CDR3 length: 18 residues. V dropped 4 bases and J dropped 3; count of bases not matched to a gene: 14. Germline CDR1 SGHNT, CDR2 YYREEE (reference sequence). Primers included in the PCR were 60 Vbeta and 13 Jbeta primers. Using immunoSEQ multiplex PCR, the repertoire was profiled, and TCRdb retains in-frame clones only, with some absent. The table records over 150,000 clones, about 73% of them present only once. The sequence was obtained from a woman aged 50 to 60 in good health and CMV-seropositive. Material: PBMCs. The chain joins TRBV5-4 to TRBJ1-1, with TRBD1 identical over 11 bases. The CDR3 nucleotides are TGTGCCAGCAGCACCGCAGGACAGGGGGCTTTTGGCGACACTGAAGCTTTCTTT. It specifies CASSTAGQGAFGDTEAFF.